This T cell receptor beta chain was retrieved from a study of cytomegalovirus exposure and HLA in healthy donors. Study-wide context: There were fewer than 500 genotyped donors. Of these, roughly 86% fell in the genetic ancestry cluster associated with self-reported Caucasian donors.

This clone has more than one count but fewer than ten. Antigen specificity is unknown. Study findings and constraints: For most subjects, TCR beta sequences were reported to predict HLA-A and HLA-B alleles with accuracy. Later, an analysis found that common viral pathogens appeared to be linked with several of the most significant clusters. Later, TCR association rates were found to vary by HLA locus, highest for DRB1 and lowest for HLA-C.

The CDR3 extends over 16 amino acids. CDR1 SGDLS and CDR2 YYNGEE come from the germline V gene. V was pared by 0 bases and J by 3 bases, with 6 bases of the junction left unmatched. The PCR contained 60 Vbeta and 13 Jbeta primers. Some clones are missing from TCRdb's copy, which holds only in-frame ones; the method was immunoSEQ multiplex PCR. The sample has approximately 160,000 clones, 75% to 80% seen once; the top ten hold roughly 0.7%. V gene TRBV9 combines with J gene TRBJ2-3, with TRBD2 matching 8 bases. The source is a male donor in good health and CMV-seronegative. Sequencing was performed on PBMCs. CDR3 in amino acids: CASSVVVAGRTDTQYF. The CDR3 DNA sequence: TGTGCCAGCAGCGTAGTGGTAGCGGGACGGACAGATACGCAGTATTTT.